The subject of this entry is one T cell receptor (beta chain). In the PCR, 60 Vbeta and 13 Jbeta primers were used. Here immunoSEQ multiplex PCR was the method, and the copy in TCRdb shows in-frame clones only, minus some. The profile covers about 160,000 clones, with around 84% appearing a single time and under 7.5% taken by the ten largest. The record originates from a study of cytomegalovirus exposure and HLA in healthy donors. Trimming took off 5 bases at V and 8 bases at J, with 15 bases between the two ends. The CDR3 runs to 14 residues. Per germline, CDR1 LNHNV and CDR2 YYDKDF (reference sequence).

Sequenced material: PBMCs. The clonotype originates from a man in his fifties in good health and CMV-seropositive. The chain uses TRBV15 and TRBJ1-4; tentative D call: TRBD1 (6 bases). The CDR3 spells CATSGRQAAEKLFF. DNA of the CDR3: TGTGCCACCAGCGGGAGACAGGCGGCCGAAAAACTGTTTTTT.